The clone carrying this T cell receptor beta chain showed up just a few times. Antigen: not known. This sample was taken from a study of cytomegalovirus exposure and HLA in healthy donors. The study's findings and limits: Using the classifier, cytomegalovirus status was reportedly diagnosed with high specificity and sensitivity. In vitro, three CMV-associated chains proved specific for CMV antigens. Rarity characterized most TCR sequences, yet some public TCRs appeared in many donors.

Sequenced by immunoSEQ multiplex PCR; TCRdb stores in-frame clones only, minus some. The table records around 200,000 clones, approximately 84% of them present only once. V lost 10 bases and J lost 8; bases outside the gene matches: 10. Germline assignment: CDR1 SNHLY and CDR2 FYNNEI. The CDR3 covers 12 residues. The chain carries TRBV2 and TRBJ1-2, with 7 bases lining up with TRBD1. The specimen sequenced was PBMCs. This TCR derives from a woman aged 18 to 35 in good health and CMV-seropositive. For the CDR3, the DNA is TGTGCCAACAGAGACAGGGACGGAGGCTACACCTTC. The encoded protein is CANRDRDGGYTF.